This T cell receptor (beta chain) was profiled in a study of T cell responses to AZD1222 COVID-19 vaccine. The study, taken as a whole, reports: Clonal diversity was possibly underestimated; the donors were predominantly white British and more often female. Nearly half of spike-specific TCRs reportedly target variant regions that are unmutated in the B.1.351 and B.1.1.7 variants.

With regard to this clone: The antigen remains undetermined.

The protocol was immunoSEQ multiplex PCR, while the TCRdb copy is restricted to in-frame clones and leaves out a portion. The table records more than 80,000 clones, roughly nine tenths of them present only once. The CDR3 spans 12 residues. Germline V lookup: CDR1 MGHDK, CDR2 SYGVNS. V was pared by 7 bases and J by 4 bases, with 10 bases between. The source material was peripheral blood, sampled 28 days after the second AZD1222 dose. This chain connects TRBV25-1 to TRBJ1-1; tentatively, D is TRBD1 (6 bases). This receptor was identified in an adult who received the AZD1222 COVID-19 vaccine. CDR3 loop: CASKKTGTEAFF. CDR3 nucleotide sequence: TGTGCCAGCAAGAAGACAGGCACTGAAGCTTTCTTT.